This is a list of T cell receptor beta chains from one sample in a study of T cell responses to AZD1222 COVID-19 vaccine. Some clones are missing from TCRdb's copy, which holds only in-frame ones; the method was immunoSEQ multiplex PCR. The sample includes approximately 160,000 clones, approximately 89% of them seen just once. The source material was peripheral blood, sampled on day 0 of AZD1222 vaccination. The receptors stem from an adult in good health. The CDR3 runs from the conserved cysteine through the conserved F or W. Clone size is not always given. Where it is, it says once, few, many or a class for expanded clones.

>TRBJ2-7|TRBV29-1|.|12
CSAQGQAYEQYF
>TRBJ2-1|TRBV3-1/TRBV3-2|.|14
CASSQPGVRNEQFF
>TRBJ1-2|TRBV6-1|.|13
CASSESGYWGYTF
>TRBJ2-1|TRBV6-1|.|12
CASSEEGYEQFF
>TRBJ2-1|TRBV6-2/TRBV6-3|.|13
CASSYWGYNEQFF
>TRBJ1-3|TRBV12-3/TRBV12-4|.|12
CASSMRGNTIYF
>TRBJ2-7|TRBV4-2|.|19
CASSQDLGSSGRAPYEQYF
>TRBJ1-5|TRBV27|few|16
CASSARGGFSNQPQHF
>TRBJ1-1|TRBV29-1|few|12
CSVDIGLPEAFF
>TRBJ2-7|TRBV9|.|14
CASSVGLATLEQYF
>TRBJ1-2|TRBV7-2|.|16
CASSLTGGEVGDGYTF
>TRBJ2-7|TRBV11-2|.|15
CASSPVVQGRYEQYF
>TRBJ1-4|TRBV25-1|.|15
CASSQGDRGGEKLFF
>TRBJ2-1|TRBV28|.|14
CASSFRDGYNEQFF
>TRBJ2-2|TRBV11-1|few|15
CASSHGQAITGELFF
>TRBJ1-6|TRBV5-6|.|14
CASSTGPSNSPLHF
>TRBJ1-6|TRBV6-5|.|14
CASSYRAGNSPLHF